Presented here are 8 T cell receptor beta chains from one specimen sequenced in a study of shared clonotypes between healthy human individuals. Naive-designated CD8 cells lacked CD45RO, were positively enriched for CCR7, and omitted terminally differentiated effector memory CD45RA+ cells. TCRdb's copy holds only in-frame clones and misses some; the assay was immunoSEQ multiplex PCR. The sample contains 2 million to 2.5 million clones, approximately 94% of which appear only once. The source material was naive CD8+ T cells from PBMCs. All receptors come from a man aged 18 to 29 in good health. Some clones in this sample may be carry-over from other donors' samples.

The rearrangement joins TRBV19 to TRBJ2-1, with D perhaps TRBD2 (5 bases). The CDR3 spans 15 residues. With 1 base removed from V and 5 bases from J, the gap between germline ends came to 12 bases. CDR1 is LNHDA, CDR2 SQIVND, per germline (reference sequence). The DNA for the CDR3 is TGTGCCAGTAGTATAGTAGGAACGAGGGACAATGAGCAGTTCTTC. Translated, it gives CASSIVGTRDNEQFF. Variable domain in full (rest from reference TRBV19 and TRBJ2-1): DGGITQSPKYLFRKEGQNVTLSCEQNLNHDAMYWYRQDPGQGLRLIYYSQIVNDFQKGDIAEGYSVSREKKESFPLTVTSAQKNPTAFYLCASSIVGTRDNEQFFGPGTRLTVL.

This chain connects TRBV11-2 to TRBJ2-1; 9 bases match TRBD1. The CDR3 has 14 amino acids. J was trimmed by 4 bases and V by 4 bases; bases with no gene match: 2. Germline CDR1 reads SGHAT; CDR2 reads FQNNGV. CDR3 sequence: CASSSGTGYNEQFF. CDR3 sequence (DNA): TGTGCCAGCAGCTCCGGGACAGGGTACAATGAGCAGTTCTTC.

The chain is built from TRBV6-6 and TRBJ1-2; D is undetermined. CDR3 size: 12 residues. Trimming stripped 8 bases from V and 0 bases from J, with 7 bases between. Per germline, CDR1 MNHNY and CDR2 SVGAGI (reference sequence). The CDR3 protein is CASGVPNYGYTF. DNA of the CDR3: TGTGCCAGCGGAGTACCTAACTATGGCTACACCTTC.

This clone was seen a single time. The chain combines TRBV5-6 with TRBJ1-6; no clear D. Germline lookup yields CDR1 SGHDT and CDR2 YYEEEE. The CDR3 is 13 amino acids. Trimming shortened V by 0 bases and J by 5 bases, and 3 bases separated the two germline ends. DNA of the CDR3: TGTGCCAGCAGCTTGGATGATAATTCACCCCTCCACTTT. Protein product: CASSLDDNSPLHF.

The V and J genes are TRBV5-4 and TRBJ1-1, with 8 bases identical to TRBD1. The germline V gene encodes CDR1 SGHNT and CDR2 YYREEE (reference sequence). This CDR3 has 13 amino acids. Losses at the gene ends were 0 bases for V and 8 bases for J; bases not matched to a gene: 3. DNA of the CDR3: TGTGCCAGCAGCTTGGTGGGACAGGACGAAGCTTTCTTT. Its translation: CASSLVGQDEAFF.

The V call is TRBV9, the J call TRBJ2-3, with 8 bases aligning to TRBD2. J lost 6 bases, V lost 4 bases, and 13 bases had no gene match. Germline V gives CDR1 SGDLS, CDR2 YYNGEE. This CDR3 is 16 amino acids long. The CDR3 spells CASSPFGGVGRDTQYF. The CDR3 DNA sequence: TGTGCCAGCAGCCCCTTCGGGGGGGTCGGTAGGGATACGCAGTATTTT. Complete variable domain (other parts from reference TRBV9 and TRBJ2-3): DSGVTQTPKHLITATGQRVTLRCSPRSGDLSVYWYQQSLDQGLQFLIQYYNGEERAKGNILERFSAQQFPDLHSELNLSSLELGDSALYFCASSPFGGVGRDTQYFGPGTRLTVL.

The DNA of the CDR3 is TGTGCCAGTAGTAAGGGCTCCTACGAGCAGTACTTC. Its protein is CASSKGSYEQYF. V and J are TRBV19 and TRBJ2-7; D gene uncertain. Trimming pared 4 bases from V and 0 bases from J, leaving 4 bases between. The CDR3 is made up of 12 amino acids. Germline lookup yields CDR1 LNHDA and CDR2 SQIVND (reference sequence).

The chain links TRBV5-1 to TRBJ1-2, with TRBD1 as a possible D gene (5 bases). V was shortened by 0 bases and J by 8 bases, with 14 bases between the two germline ends. The CDR3 is 14 amino acids. Looked up from germline, CDR1 is SGHRS and CDR2 is YFSETQ. For the CDR3, the DNA is TGCGCCAGCAGCTTGGTTGAATCGGGGCGCGGCTACACCTTC. Residues: CASSLVESGRGYTF.